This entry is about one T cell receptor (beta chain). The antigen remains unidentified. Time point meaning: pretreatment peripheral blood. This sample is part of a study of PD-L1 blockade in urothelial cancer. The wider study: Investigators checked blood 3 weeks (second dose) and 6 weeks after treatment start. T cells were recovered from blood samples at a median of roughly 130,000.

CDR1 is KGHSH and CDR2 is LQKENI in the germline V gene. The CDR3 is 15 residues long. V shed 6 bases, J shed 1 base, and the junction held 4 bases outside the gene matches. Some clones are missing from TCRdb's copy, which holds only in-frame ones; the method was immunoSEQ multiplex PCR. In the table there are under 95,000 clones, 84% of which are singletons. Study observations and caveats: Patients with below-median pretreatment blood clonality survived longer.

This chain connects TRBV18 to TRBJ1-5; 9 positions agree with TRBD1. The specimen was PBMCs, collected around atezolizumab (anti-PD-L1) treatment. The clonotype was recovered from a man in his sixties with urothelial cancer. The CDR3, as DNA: TGTGCCAGCTCCCAAGGACAGGGGAGCAATCAGCCCCAGCATTTT. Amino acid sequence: CASSQGQGSNQPQHF.